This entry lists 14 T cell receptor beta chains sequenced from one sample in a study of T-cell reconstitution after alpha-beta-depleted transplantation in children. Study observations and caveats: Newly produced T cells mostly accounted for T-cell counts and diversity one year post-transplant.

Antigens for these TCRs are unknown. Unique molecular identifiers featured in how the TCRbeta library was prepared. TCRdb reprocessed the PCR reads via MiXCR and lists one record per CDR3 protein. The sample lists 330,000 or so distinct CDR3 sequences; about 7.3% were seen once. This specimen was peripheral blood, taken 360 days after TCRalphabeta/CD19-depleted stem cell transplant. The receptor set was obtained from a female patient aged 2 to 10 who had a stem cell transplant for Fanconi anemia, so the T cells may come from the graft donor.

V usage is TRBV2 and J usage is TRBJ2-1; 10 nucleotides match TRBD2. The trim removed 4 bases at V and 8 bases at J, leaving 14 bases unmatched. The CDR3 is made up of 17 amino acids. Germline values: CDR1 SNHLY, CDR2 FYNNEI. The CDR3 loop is CASSVWGLAGAGDEQFF. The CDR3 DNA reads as TGTGCCAGCAGTGTGTGGGGTCTAGCGGGGGCGGGAGATGAGCAGTTCTTC.

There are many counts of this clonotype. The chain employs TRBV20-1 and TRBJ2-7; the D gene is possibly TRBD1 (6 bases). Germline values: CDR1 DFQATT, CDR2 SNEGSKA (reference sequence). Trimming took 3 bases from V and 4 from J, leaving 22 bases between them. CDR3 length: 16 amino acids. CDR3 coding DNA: TGCAGTGCTAGGGCTTCAGGGGCCCGTAGTCTATACGAGCAGTACTTC. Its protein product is CSARASGARSLYEQYF.

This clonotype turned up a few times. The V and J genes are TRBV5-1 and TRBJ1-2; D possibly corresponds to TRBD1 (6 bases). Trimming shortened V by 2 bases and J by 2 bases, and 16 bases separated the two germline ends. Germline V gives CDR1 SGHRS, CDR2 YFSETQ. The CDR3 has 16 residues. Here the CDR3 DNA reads TGCGCCAGCAGCTTCTCGGCAGGGAGGGGGAACTATGGCTACACCTTC. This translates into CASSFSAGRGNYGYTF.

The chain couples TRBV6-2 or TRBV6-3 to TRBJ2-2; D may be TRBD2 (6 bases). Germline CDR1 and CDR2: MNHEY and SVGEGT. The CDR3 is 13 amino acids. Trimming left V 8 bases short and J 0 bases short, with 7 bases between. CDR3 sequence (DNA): TGTGCCAGCGGGAGGCCGAACACCGGGGAGCTGTTTTTT. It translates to CASGRPNTGELFF.

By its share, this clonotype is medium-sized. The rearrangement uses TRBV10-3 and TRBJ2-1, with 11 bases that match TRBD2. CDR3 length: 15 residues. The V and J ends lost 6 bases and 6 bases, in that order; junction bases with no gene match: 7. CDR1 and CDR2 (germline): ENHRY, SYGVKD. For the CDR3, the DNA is TGTGCCATCAGCCCTAGCGGGGGGACCTCCAATGAGCAGTTCTTC. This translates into CAISPSGGTSNEQFF.

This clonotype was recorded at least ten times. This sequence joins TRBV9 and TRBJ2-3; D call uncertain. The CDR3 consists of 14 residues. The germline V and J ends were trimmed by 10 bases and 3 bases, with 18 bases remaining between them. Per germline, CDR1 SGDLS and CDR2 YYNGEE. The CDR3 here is CARKIGLSTDTQYF. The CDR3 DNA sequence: TGTGCCCGCAAAATCGGTCTTTCGACAGATACGCAGTATTTT.

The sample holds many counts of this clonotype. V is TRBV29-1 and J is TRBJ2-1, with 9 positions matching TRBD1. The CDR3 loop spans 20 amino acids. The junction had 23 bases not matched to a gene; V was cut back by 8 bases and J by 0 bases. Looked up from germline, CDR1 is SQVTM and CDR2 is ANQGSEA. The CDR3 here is CSLRTIRDREPVGSYNEQFF. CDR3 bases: TGCAGCTTACGCACGATCCGGGACAGGGAACCCGTCGGCTCCTACAATGAGCAGTTCTTC.

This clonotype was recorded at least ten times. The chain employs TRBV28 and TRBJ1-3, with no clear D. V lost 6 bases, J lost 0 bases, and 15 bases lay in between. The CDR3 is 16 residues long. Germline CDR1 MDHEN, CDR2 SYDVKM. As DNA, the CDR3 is TGTGCCAGCAGCGCTAGTGCCTGGCTCTCTGGAAACACCATATATTTT. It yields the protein CASSASAWLSGNTIYF.

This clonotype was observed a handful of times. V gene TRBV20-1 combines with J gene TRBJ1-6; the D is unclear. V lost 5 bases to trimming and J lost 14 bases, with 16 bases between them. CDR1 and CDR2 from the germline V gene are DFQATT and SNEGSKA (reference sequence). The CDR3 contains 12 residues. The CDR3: CSARADTGTLHF. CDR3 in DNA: TGCAGTGCTCGCGCTGACACGGGAACCCTCCACTTT.

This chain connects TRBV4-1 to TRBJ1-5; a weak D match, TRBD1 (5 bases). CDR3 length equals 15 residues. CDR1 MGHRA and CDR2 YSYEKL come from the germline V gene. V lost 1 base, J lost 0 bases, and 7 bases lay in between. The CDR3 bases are TGCGCCAGCAGCCAAGTCGGACATAGCAATCAGCCCCAGCATTTT. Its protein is CASSQVGHSNQPQHF.

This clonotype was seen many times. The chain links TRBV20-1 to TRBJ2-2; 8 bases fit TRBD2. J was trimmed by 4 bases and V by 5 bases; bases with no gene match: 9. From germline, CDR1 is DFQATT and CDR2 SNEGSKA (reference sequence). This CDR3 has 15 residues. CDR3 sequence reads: CSAGRAGGTTGELFF. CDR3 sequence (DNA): TGCAGTGCTGGAAGGGCGGGGGGTACCACCGGGGAGCTGTTTTTT.

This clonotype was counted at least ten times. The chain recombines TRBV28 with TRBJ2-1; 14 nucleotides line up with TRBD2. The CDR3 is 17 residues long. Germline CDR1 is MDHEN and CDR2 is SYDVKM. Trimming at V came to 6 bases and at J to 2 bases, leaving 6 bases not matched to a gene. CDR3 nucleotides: TGTGCCAGCAGCCTGACTAGCGGGGGGGAACCCTACAATGAGCAGTTCTTC. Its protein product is CASSLTSGGEPYNEQFF.

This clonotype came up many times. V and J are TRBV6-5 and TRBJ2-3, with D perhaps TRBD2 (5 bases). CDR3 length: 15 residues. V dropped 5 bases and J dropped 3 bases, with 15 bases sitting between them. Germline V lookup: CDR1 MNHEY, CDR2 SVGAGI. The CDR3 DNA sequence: TGTGCCAGCAGTACGGCCGGGGTCTTAACAGATACGCAGTATTTT. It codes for CASSTAGVLTDTQYF.

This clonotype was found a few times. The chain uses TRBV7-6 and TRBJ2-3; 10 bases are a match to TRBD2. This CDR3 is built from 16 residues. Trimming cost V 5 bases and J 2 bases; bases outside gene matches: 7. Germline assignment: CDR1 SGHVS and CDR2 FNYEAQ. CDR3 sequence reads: CASSINSGRSTDTQYF. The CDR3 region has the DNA TGTGCCAGCAGCATCAATAGCGGGAGGTCCACAGATACGCAGTATTTT.